Each of the 15 T cell receptor beta chains below was sequenced from the same sample in a study of T cell responses to AZD1222 COVID-19 vaccine (dated by TCRdb to the early 2020s). Preparation of the library involved the immunoSEQ multiplex PCR assay. The clones in this table, taken by TCRdb from immuneACCESS, are in-frame only. Not every clone is retained; where verified, under half of the shortfall comes from an unresolved V gene, and the cause of the rest is unknown. The sample data list about 100,000 clones, and 80% to 90% of these were observed just once. The ten top clones hold under 4% of the sample. The sample's time point label, in plain terms: baseline before first vaccination. Here the sequenced sample was peripheral blood, taken on day 0 of AZD1222 vaccination. Every receptor here comes from an adult in good health.

The J gene is TRBJ2-3, the V gene TRBV18; maybe TRBD2 (7 bases). This CDR3 comprises 15 residues. CDR1 is KGHSH and CDR2 is LQKENI in the germline V gene. V was pared by 3 bases and J by 0 bases, with 10 bases between. In nucleotides, the CDR3 is TGTGCCAGCTCACCGGGAGGGGGGAGCACAGATACGCAGTATTTT. It is translated as CASSPGGGSTDTQYF.

The V call is TRBV3-1 (or the pseudogene TRBV3-2), the J call TRBJ1-1; a possible D gene is TRBD1 (5 bases). This CDR3 is 15 amino acids long. Looked up from germline, CDR1 is LGHDT and CDR2 is YNNKEL (reference sequence). Between the trimmed V and J ends, which lost 2 bases and 4 bases, there was a span of 14 bases. CDR3 region: CASSQQGVWGTEAFF. The CDR3 nucleotides read TGTGCCAGCAGCCAACAGGGTGTTTGGGGCACTGAAGCTTTCTTT.

The chain carries TRBV27 and TRBJ2-3, with 9 nucleotides matching TRBD2. Germline CDR1 is MNHEY and CDR2 is SMNVEV (reference sequence). The CDR3 extends over 17 amino acids. Germline trimming cut 5 bases from V and 0 bases from J; bases unmatched to any gene: 9. In DNA, the CDR3 is TGTGCCAGCAGTCCGAAGCGGGGGGCTTCTAGCACAGATACGCAGTATTTT. As protein: CASSPKRGASSTDTQYF.

V usage is TRBV29-1 and J usage is TRBJ2-7, with 8 bases lining up with TRBD1. J gave up 0 bases and V 2 bases, and 3 bases lay outside the gene matches. CDR1 is SQVTM, CDR2 ANQGSEA, per germline. The CDR3 covers 14 residues. The CDR3 DNA follows: TGCAGCGTTGAAATACAGGGGGACTCCTACGAGCAGTACTTC. Amino acid sequence: CSVEIQGDSYEQYF.

This clone was recorded once. This rearrangement joins TRBV5-1 to TRBJ1-4; 7 bases agree with TRBD1. J was trimmed by 5 bases and V by 1 base; bases with no gene match: 8. The CDR3 runs 16 residues. Germline values: CDR1 SGHRS, CDR2 YFSETQ. The CDR3 loop is CASSLTGAGGNEKLFF. In DNA form, the CDR3 reads TGCGCCAGCAGCTTGACGGGGGCAGGGGGAAATGAAAAACTGTTTTTT.

The rearrangement links TRBV12-5 to TRBJ1-2, with D maybe TRBD1 (5 bases). The germline CDR1 and CDR2 sequences are LGHNT and FRNRAP. Between the trimmed V and J ends, which lost 6 bases and 6 bases, there was a span of 35 bases. This CDR3 is built from 20 residues. CDR3 residues: CASGPAKSTGLSVGGNGYTF. The CDR3 DNA is TGTGCTAGTGGACCGGCTAAAAGCACAGGTCTATCGGTGGGTGGTAATGGCTACACCTTC.

The chain uses TRBV5-1 and TRBJ1-1; 7 bases are a match to TRBD1. Trimming cost V 3 bases and J 4 bases; bases outside gene matches: 9. This CDR3 is 15 amino acids long. Germline-derived CDR1 and CDR2 are SGHRS and YFSETQ. The CDR3 DNA reads as TGCGCCAGCAGCTGGGCACAGGGGAGTGGCACTGAAGCTTTCTTT. Amino acid sequence: CASSWAQGSGTEAFF.

This clone came up once. For the CDR3, the DNA is TGTGCCAGCTCGGGTTACAGGGCATCTGGCTACACCTTC. Its protein product is CASSGYRASGYTF. The chain employs TRBV5-6 and TRBJ1-2, with D possibly TRBD1 on 6 matching bases. This CDR3 is 13 amino acids long. V was trimmed by 7 bases and J by 7 bases, leaving 17 bases between them. Germline assignment: CDR1 SGHDT and CDR2 YYEEEE.

The chain carries TRBV5-1 and TRBJ1-2; 7 bases are shared with TRBD1. Germline V gives CDR1 SGHRS, CDR2 YFSETQ. V dropped 0 bases and J dropped 6; count of bases not matched to a gene: 8. The CDR3 spans 15 residues. The CDR3 loop reads CASSLGQGTKNGYTF. The CDR3, as DNA: TGCGCCAGCAGCTTGGGACAGGGTACTAAGAATGGCTACACCTTC. Looking up the rest from reference TRBV5-1 and TRBJ1-2 gives the full variable domain: KAGVTQTPRYLIKTRGQQVTLSCSPISGHRSVSWYQQTPGQGLQFLFEYFSETQRNKGNFPGRFSGRQFSNSRSEMNVSTLELGDSALYLCASSLGQGTKNGYTFGSGTRLTVV.

The DNA for the CDR3 is TGTGCCAGCATCCGGGACAGGGAGGACGAGCAGTACTTC. This sequence encodes CASIRDREDEQYF. This rearrangement joins TRBV2 to TRBJ2-7, with 9 nucleotides matching TRBD1. Losses at the gene ends were 7 bases for V and 5 bases for J; bases not matched to a gene: 6. The germline V gene encodes CDR1 SNHLY and CDR2 FYNNEI. The CDR3 totals 13 residues.

V is TRBV7-2 and J is TRBJ2-5; perhaps TRBD2 as D (5 bases). Trimming pared 1 base from V and 3 bases from J, leaving 9 bases between. Germline CDR1 SGHTA, CDR2 FQGNSA. CDR3 length equals 14 residues. CDR3 coding DNA: TGTGCCAGCAGCTTAGATTCCGGGGAAGAGACCCAGTACTTC. Translated, it gives CASSLDSGEETQYF.

V gene TRBV5-1 combines with J gene TRBJ2-6; D remains ambiguous. Trimming took off 0 bases at V and 1 base at J, with 8 bases between the two ends. The CDR3 length is 16 residues. The V gene's germline CDR1 is SGHRS and CDR2 YFSETQ. As DNA, the CDR3 is TGCGCCAGCAGCTTGGTTGTGGGGTCTGGGGCCAACGTCCTGACTTTC. Amino acid sequence: CASSLVVGSGANVLTF.

The chain is built from TRBV4-1 and TRBJ2-1; D perhaps matches TRBD1 (5 bases). V shed 6 bases and J shed 8 bases, with 23 bases lying between them. CDR3 length: 16 amino acids. CDR1 is MGHRA, CDR2 YSYEKL, per germline. CDR3 in amino acids: CASSDSRAPPNHEQFF. In nucleotides, the CDR3 is TGCGCCAGCAGTGACAGCCGGGCTCCTCCTAACCATGAGCAGTTCTTC.

This chain links TRBV6-5 with TRBJ1-2; D perhaps matches TRBD1 (5 bases). V lost 2 bases and J lost 7, with 11 bases in between. Germline lookup yields CDR1 MNHEY and CDR2 SVGAGI. The CDR3 runs to 13 residues. The CDR3 bases are TGTGCCAGCAGTTACGAGCAGGGAAGTGGCTACACCTTC. It codes for CASSYEQGSGYTF.

The chain combines TRBV7-6 with TRBJ1-1; 10 positions match TRBD1. This CDR3 contains 20 residues. J gave up 0 bases and V 1 base, and 14 bases lay outside the gene matches. Germline lookup yields CDR1 SGHVS and CDR2 FNYEAQ. CDR3 DNA: TGTGCCAGCAGCTTAGGTAGGGGGACAGGGGCCATCCTAATGAACACTGAAGCTTTCTTT. Its protein is CASSLGRGTGAILMNTEAFF.